Listed here are 10 T cell receptor beta chains from one sample, sequenced in a study of OX40 agonist ivuxolimab in advanced cancers. Data came from immunoSEQ multiplex PCR; TCRdb stores just in-frame clones and leaves some out. The sample includes approximately 89,000 clones, more than 85% of them seen just once. The specimen comprised CD4+ or CD8+ T cells sorted from blood, sampled in a trial of the OX40 agonist ivuxolimab. The receptors shown here come from an adult with an advanced solid tumor such as melanoma, head and neck, liver or kidney cancer.

Note on this clone: The sample has other DNA sequences that encode this CDR3 too. J is TRBJ1-1 and V is TRBV11-3, with TRBD1 matching 7 bases. Germline V CDR1 and CDR2: SGHNT, YENEEA. The CDR3 spans 15 residues. V gave up 1 base and J gave up 2 bases; unmatched junction bases: 4. The CDR3 sequence: CASSLGQGGNTEAFF. DNA for the CDR3: TGTGCCAGCAGCTTAGGCCAGGGGGGAAACACTGAAGCTTTCTTT.

The V and J genes are TRBV7-9 and TRBJ2-7; no clear D gene. Germline loops: CDR1 SEHNR, CDR2 FQNEAQ (reference sequence). This CDR3 is built from 13 residues. Deletions cut 0 bases from V and 4 bases from J, with 7 bases between. CDR3 residues: CASSLAPKYEQYF. Here the CDR3 DNA reads TGTGCCAGCAGCTTAGCTCCTAAGTACGAGCAGTACTTC.

The gene calls are TRBV30 and TRBJ2-2; possibly TRBD2 for D (6 bases). CDR1 is GTSNPN and CDR2 is SVGIG in the germline V gene (reference sequence). The CDR3 covers 16 residues. V was shortened by 2 bases and J by 1 base, with 14 bases between the two germline ends. In nucleotides, the CDR3 is TGTGCCTGGAGTAGTGTCGGCGGGGTGAACACCGGGGAGCTGTTTTTT. Amino acid sequence: CAWSSVGGVNTGELFF.

V gene TRBV6-6 combines with J gene TRBJ1-2, with D possibly matching TRBD1 (6 bases). The CDR3 is 14 amino acids. Trimming took 8 bases from V and 1 from J, leaving 14 bases between them. Germline-derived CDR1 and CDR2 are MNHNY and SVGAGI (reference sequence). The CDR3 DNA sequence: TGTGCCAGCGTCCCTGTACAGGGTAACTATGGCTACACCTTC. This codes for CASVPVQGNYGYTF.

CDR3 loop: CASSISDSNTGELFF. In DNA form, the CDR3 reads TGTGCCAGCAGTATATCGGACAGCAACACCGGGGAGCTGTTTTTT. The rearrangement links TRBV2 to TRBJ2-2, with D perhaps matching TRBD1 (6 bases). Germline loops: CDR1 SNHLY, CDR2 FYNNEI. The CDR3 sequence is 15 residues long. Between the trimmed V and J ends, which lost 5 bases and 2 bases, there was a span of 12 bases.

The chain has TRBV2 and TRBJ2-7, with D unclear. The CDR3 covers 15 residues. The V end lost 7 bases, the J end lost 4 bases, and 20 bases lay between the germline ends. Germline V gene data show CDR1 as SNHLY and CDR2 as FYNNEI. The DNA for the CDR3 is TGTGCCAGCAATTCAATCCAGTTTTTTATGTACGAGCAGTACTTC. As protein: CASNSIQFFMYEQYF.

The chain uses TRBV27 and TRBJ2-6, with D unclear. The V end was cut by 7 bases, the J end by 2 bases, with 6 bases between. CDR1 and CDR2 from the germline V gene are MNHEY and SMNVEV (reference sequence). This CDR3 comprises 13 residues. The DNA of the CDR3 is TGTGCCAGCACTGCCCCTGGGGCCAACGTCCTGACTTTC. Translating it yields CASTAPGANVLTF.

This sequence joins TRBV5-1 and TRBJ1-1; D is ambiguous. CDR3 length: 13 amino acids. Germline loops: CDR1 SGHRS, CDR2 YFSETQ. V was trimmed by 0 bases and J by 1 base, leaving 4 bases between them. CDR3 DNA sequence: TGCGCCAGCAGCTTGGACAGGAACACTGAAGCTTTCTTT. It specifies CASSLDRNTEAFF.

The chain has TRBV19 and TRBJ2-2; D is uncertain. The CDR3 totals 14 residues. V was trimmed by 0 bases and J by 1 base, leaving 3 bases between them. Germline V gene data show CDR1 as LNHDA and CDR2 as SQIVND (reference sequence). Here the CDR3 reads CASSIERNTGELFF. The CDR3 DNA reads TGTGCCAGTAGTATAGAACGGAACACCGGGGAGCTGTTTTTT.

J is TRBJ1-1 and V is TRBV7-3; 7 nucleotides agree with TRBD1. The CDR3 is 14 amino acids. V lost 5 bases to trimming and J lost 4 bases; unmatched junction nucleotides: 7. The germline gives CDR1 SGHTA, CDR2 FQGTGA. CDR3 in amino acids: CASSRGQAGTEAFF. Here the CDR3 DNA reads TGTGCCAGCAGCCGTGGACAGGCCGGCACTGAAGCTTTCTTT.